These 27 T cell receptor beta chains share one sample of origin, sequenced in a study of cytomegalovirus exposure and HLA in healthy donors. PCR used 60 Vbeta primers and 13 Jbeta primers. Assay: immunoSEQ multiplex PCR; the TCRdb copy retains only in-frame clones and omits some. This sample has a few hundred thousand clones, with around 90% found just once. Specimen: PBMCs. These receptors all stem from a girl aged 2-9 years in good health and CMV-seronegative.

DNA for the CDR3: TGCGCCAGCAGCCCGATACCCGGACAGGGTTCGGAGACCCAGTACTTC. This encodes CASSPIPGQGSETQYF. The genes are TRBV5-1 and TRBJ2-5; 8 positions agree with TRBD1. V lost 4 bases, J lost 5 bases, and 13 bases stayed unmatched. Germline values: CDR1 SGHRS, CDR2 YFSETQ. The CDR3 has 16 residues.

The sample holds one count of this clone. The chain employs TRBV9 and TRBJ2-3; no clear D. This CDR3 has 14 residues. Trimming cost V 0 bases and J 9 bases, with 14 bases left between them. CDR1 is SGDLS, CDR2 YYNGEE, per germline. The CDR3 here is CASSVALAGQTQYF. Here the CDR3 DNA reads TGTGCCAGCAGCGTAGCCCTTGCTGGCCAAACGCAGTATTTT.

The rearrangement joins TRBV29-1 to TRBJ2-3; 12 nucleotides match TRBD2. V lost 5 bases to trimming and J lost 2 bases; unmatched junction nucleotides: 11. This CDR3 contains 17 residues. Germline CDR1 and CDR2: SQVTM and ANQGSEA. DNA of the CDR3: TGCAGCGTTTATCGGCGGACTAGCGGGGCTAACACAGATACGCAGTATTTT. Translating gives CSVYRRTSGANTDTQYF.

The chain recombines TRBV9 with TRBJ1-1; D is uncertain. The V gene's germline CDR1 is SGDLS and CDR2 YYNGEE. Trimming pared 4 bases from V and 1 base from J, leaving 11 bases between. CDR3 length: 14 residues. CDR3 residues: CASSSSPGNTEAFF. The CDR3 bases are TGTGCCAGCAGCTCCTCGCCAGGGAACACTGAAGCTTTCTTT.

This clone is a singleton in its sample. An end of the junction does not agree with germline; a read error may underlie this. The rearrangement joins TRBV30 to TRBJ1-2, with D unclear. Germline V gives CDR1 GTSNPN, CDR2 SVGIG (reference sequence). The CDR3 extends over 14 amino acids. The CDR3 here is CAWSVAQLNYDYTF. CDR3 coding DNA: TGTGCCTGGAGTGTAGCCCAACTTAACTATGACTACACCTTC.

The chain has TRBV6-5 and TRBJ1-5, with TRBD1 identical over 8 bases. CDR1 is MNHEY and CDR2 is SVGAGI in the germline V gene. V shed 6 bases and J 4 bases; nucleotides not matched to a gene: 8. The CDR3 totals 15 residues. For the CDR3, the DNA is TGTGCCAGCAGCTCGGGACAGGAGGTGAATCAGCCCCAGCATTTT. Its translation: CASSSGQEVNQPQHF.

The V gene is TRBV2, the J gene TRBJ1-4; 9 nucleotides line up with TRBD1. The CDR3 has 14 residues. Germline-derived CDR1 and CDR2 are SNHLY and FYNNEI. V lost 5 bases to trimming and J lost 8 bases; unmatched junction nucleotides: 6. CDR3 DNA: TGTGCCAGCAGTCGGGACAGGGTAGTGGAAAAACTGTTTTTT. Encoded protein: CASSRDRVVEKLFF.

The chain carries TRBV7-9 and TRBJ2-2; D possibly corresponds to TRBD1 (6 bases). CDR1 SEHNR and CDR2 FQNEAQ come from the germline V gene (reference sequence). The CDR3 has 17 residues. V lost 5 bases, J lost 3 bases, and 19 bases lay in between. The CDR3 DNA is TGTGCCAGCAGCCGAGCGGCACAGGGTTGGGACACCGGGGAGCTGTTTTTT. Protein product: CASSRAAQGWDTGELFF.

The chain is built from TRBV20-1 and TRBJ2-1; no firm D call. The CDR3 extends over 11 amino acids. Germline V gene data show CDR1 as DFQATT and CDR2 as SNEGSKA (reference sequence). Trimming pared 8 bases from V and 6 bases from J, leaving 11 bases between. Here the CDR3 reads CSIQRGNEQFF. The CDR3 DNA reads TGCAGTATCCAGCGAGGCAATGAGCAGTTCTTC.

The CDR3 protein is CATGGGGDEQYF. CDR3 DNA sequence: TGTGCCACCGGGGGCGGGGGGGACGAGCAGTACTTC. J is TRBJ2-7 and V is TRBV10-3; the match to TRBD2 covers 9 bases. The CDR3 is 12 residues long. With 10 bases clipped from V and 5 bases from J, the junction kept 6 bases outside the gene matches. CDR1 ENHRY and CDR2 SYGVKD come from the germline V gene.

The chain uses TRBV19 and TRBJ2-1; a weak D match, TRBD2 (6 bases). Looked up from germline, CDR1 is LNHDA and CDR2 is SQIVND (reference sequence). The CDR3 is 15 amino acids. Trimming left V 5 bases short and J 0 bases short, with 11 bases between. CDR3 amino acids: CASSVGGFSYNEQFF. The CDR3 nucleotides read TGTGCCAGTAGTGTTGGGGGGTTCTCCTACAATGAGCAGTTCTTC.

V gene TRBV30 combines with J gene TRBJ1-3; no reliable D call. The CDR3 extends over 13 amino acids. V was cut by 3 bases and J by 4 bases, with 10 bases left in between. Per the germline V gene, CDR1 is GTSNPN and CDR2 is SVGIG (reference sequence). CDR3 region: CAWSTPVGNTIYF. In DNA, the CDR3 is TGTGCCTGGAGCACGCCGGTCGGAAACACCATATATTTT.

The chain joins TRBV27 to TRBJ2-2; the match to TRBD2 covers 14 bases. There are 18 residues in the CDR3. Germline CDR1 reads MNHEY; CDR2 reads SMNVEV (reference sequence). The ends lost 6 bases at V and 4 bases at J; junction bases unmatched: 10. DNA of the CDR3: TGTGCCAGCAGCCCACTCGGGACTAGCGGGAGCGGCACCGGGGAGCTGTTTTTT. Protein sequence: CASSPLGTSGSGTGELFF.

This clone was observed a single time. The gene calls are TRBV30 and TRBJ2-6, with D perhaps TRBD1 (6 bases). CDR1 is GTSNPN and CDR2 is SVGIG in the germline V gene (reference sequence). V was trimmed by 0 bases and J by 0 bases, leaving 12 bases between them. CDR3 length: 17 residues. This CDR3 is CAWSVDRLSSGANVLTF. For the CDR3, the DNA is TGTGCCTGGAGTGTAGACAGGTTGAGCTCTGGGGCCAACGTCCTGACTTTC.

V and J are TRBV9 and TRBJ2-1, with 12 bases matching TRBD1. J was trimmed by 8 bases and V by 5 bases; bases with no gene match: 5. The germline gives CDR1 SGDLS, CDR2 YYNGEE. The CDR3 extends over 14 amino acids. CDR3 DNA sequence: TGTGCCAGCAGGGGGACAGGGGGCCGGCATGAGCAGTTCTTC. The encoded protein is CASRGTGGRHEQFF.

The chain has TRBV10-1 and TRBJ2-7, with D tentatively TRBD1 (5 bases). Germline V CDR1 and CDR2: WNHNN, SYGVQD (reference sequence). The V end was cut by 1 base, the J end by 2 bases, with 6 bases between. The CDR3 length is 13 residues. The CDR3 sequence: CASSEWTTYEQYF. The DNA for the CDR3 is TGCGCCAGCAGTGAGTGGACAACCTACGAGCAGTACTTC.

This rearrangement joins TRBV7-9 to TRBJ1-4, with D perhaps matching TRBD1 (5 bases). V shed 1 base and J shed 8 bases, with 5 bases lying between them. Germline loops: CDR1 SEHNR, CDR2 FQNEAQ (reference sequence). This CDR3 contains 12 residues. CDR3 amino acids: CASSLGGEKLFF. The DNA of the CDR3 is TGTGCCAGCAGCTTAGGGGGCGAAAAACTGTTTTTT.

This clone came up once. The V gene is TRBV5-1, the J gene TRBJ2-2, with TRBD2 matching 8 bases. CDR3 length equals 16 residues. Germline CDR1 reads SGHRS; CDR2 reads YFSETQ. The V gene end was trimmed by 2 bases and the J gene end by 2 bases; junction bases not matched to a gene: 5. This CDR3 reads CASSLTLADNTGELFF. The CDR3 DNA sequence: TGCGCCAGCAGCTTAACACTAGCGGATAACACCGGGGAGCTGTTTTTT.

The CDR3 region has the DNA TGTGCCAGCTCACCGCCCTACACTTCGACTAGCGGGGACGAGACCCAGTACTTC. This translates into CASSPPYTSTSGDETQYF. This chain joins TRBV18 and TRBJ2-5, with TRBD2 matching over 11 bases. The CDR3 sequence is 18 residues long. Germline loops: CDR1 KGHSH, CDR2 LQKENI. Losses at the gene ends were 3 bases for V and 5 bases for J; bases not matched to a gene: 14.

The chain uses TRBV19 and TRBJ2-1; 9 positions agree with TRBD1. The CDR3 covers 15 residues. Trimming cost V 8 bases and J 7 bases; bases outside gene matches: 12. CDR1 and CDR2 (germline): LNHDA, SQIVND (reference sequence). CDR3 nucleotide sequence: TGTGCCAGTCGACAGGGGGTTTTAAGTGGGAATGAGCAGTTCTTC. As protein: CASRQGVLSGNEQFF.

V and J are TRBV5-6 and TRBJ2-1, with D possibly being TRBD2 (5 bases). V was trimmed by 2 bases and J by 6 bases, leaving 6 bases between them. Germline CDR1 is SGHDT and CDR2 is YYEEEE. The CDR3 is 12 residues long. In DNA form, the CDR3 reads TGTGCCAGCAGCTTCGGACTCAATGAGCAGTTCTTC. It encodes CASSFGLNEQFF.

The gene calls are TRBV2 and TRBJ2-2; 7 bases map to TRBD1. CDR3 length: 14 residues. The V and J ends lost 11 bases and 0 bases, in that order; junction bases with no gene match: 6. From germline, CDR1 is SNHLY and CDR2 FYNNEI. The CDR3 here is CAYFGTANTGELFF. The CDR3 DNA is TGTGCCTATTTCGGGACAGCGAACACCGGGGAGCTGTTTTTT.

This rearrangement joins TRBV9 to TRBJ1-4; no definite D call. CDR1 and CDR2 (germline): SGDLS, YYNGEE. V was cut by 1 base and J by 3 bases, with 7 bases left in between. The CDR3 consists of 14 residues. CDR3 bases: TGTGCCAGCAGCGTACCAGGCTCTAATGAAAAACTGTTTTTT. Its protein is CASSVPGSNEKLFF.

This clone was recorded once. This chain links TRBV6-1 with TRBJ1-2, with D possibly TRBD1 on 5 matching bases. CDR1 is MNHNS, CDR2 SASEGT, per germline. The germline V and J ends were trimmed by 6 bases and 4 bases, with 18 bases remaining between them. The CDR3 sequence is 15 residues long. The CDR3 here is CASRGLGRAIYGYTF. The CDR3 DNA is TGTGCCAGCAGGGGGCTGGGCAGGGCGATCTATGGCTACACCTTC.

This chain connects TRBV2 to TRBJ2-7, with 13 positions matching TRBD2. The J segment lost 0 bases and the V segment lost 5 bases, leaving 1 base of the junction unmatched. Germline values: CDR1 SNHLY, CDR2 FYNNEI. The CDR3 extends over 15 amino acids. The CDR3: CASSWTSGSSYEQYF. In DNA, the CDR3 is TGTGCCAGCAGTTGGACTAGCGGGAGCTCCTACGAGCAGTACTTC.

This chain links TRBV5-6 with TRBJ2-7; 9 bases agree with TRBD1. V shed 2 bases and J 2 bases; nucleotides not matched to a gene: 8. CDR1 is SGHDT, CDR2 YYEEEE, per germline. The CDR3 covers 16 residues. The CDR3 protein is CASSFPPGQGAYEQYF. The CDR3 coding sequence is TGTGCCAGCAGCTTTCCCCCGGGACAGGGAGCCTACGAGCAGTACTTC.

This clone turned up a few times. The chain combines TRBV11-1 with TRBJ2-5; 10 nucleotides line up with TRBD1. Germline V gives CDR1 SGHAT, CDR2 FQDESV (reference sequence). This CDR3 is built from 18 residues. Trimming took 1 base from V and 3 from J; bases not matched to a gene: 11. The CDR3 DNA is TGTGCCAGCAGCTTAGTCCCTGGGCCGGGACAGGGGAAAGAGACCCAGTACTTC. Encoded protein: CASSLVPGPGQGKETQYF.